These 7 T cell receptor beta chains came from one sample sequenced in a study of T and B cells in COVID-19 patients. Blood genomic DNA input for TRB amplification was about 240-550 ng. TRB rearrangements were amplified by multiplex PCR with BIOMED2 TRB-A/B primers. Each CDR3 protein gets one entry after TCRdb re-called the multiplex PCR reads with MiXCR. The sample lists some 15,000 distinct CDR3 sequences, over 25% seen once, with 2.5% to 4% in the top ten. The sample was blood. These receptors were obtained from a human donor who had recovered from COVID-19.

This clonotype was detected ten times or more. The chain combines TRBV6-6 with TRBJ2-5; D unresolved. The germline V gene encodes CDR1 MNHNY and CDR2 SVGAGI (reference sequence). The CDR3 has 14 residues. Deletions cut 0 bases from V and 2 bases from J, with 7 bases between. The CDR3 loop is CASSYSHLQETQYF. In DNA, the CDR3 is TGTGCCAGCAGTTACTCCCATTTACAAGAGACCCAGTACTTC.

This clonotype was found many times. The CDR3 loop is CASSPLTNQPQHF. CDR3 sequence (DNA): TGTGCCAGCAGTCCCCTGACCAATCAGCCCCAGCATTTT. V gene TRBV6-2 or TRBV6-3 combines with J gene TRBJ1-5, with no clear D. The germline V gene encodes CDR1 MNHEY and CDR2 SVGEGT. The CDR3 loop spans 13 amino acids. Trimming took 5 bases from V and 3 from J, leaving 8 bases between them.

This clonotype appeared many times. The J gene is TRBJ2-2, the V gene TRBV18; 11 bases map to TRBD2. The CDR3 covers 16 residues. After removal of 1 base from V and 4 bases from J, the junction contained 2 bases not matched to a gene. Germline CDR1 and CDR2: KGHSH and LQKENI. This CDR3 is CASSPRLAGSTGELFF. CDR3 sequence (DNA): TGTGCCAGCTCACCACGACTAGCGGGATCCACCGGGGAGCTGTTTTTT.

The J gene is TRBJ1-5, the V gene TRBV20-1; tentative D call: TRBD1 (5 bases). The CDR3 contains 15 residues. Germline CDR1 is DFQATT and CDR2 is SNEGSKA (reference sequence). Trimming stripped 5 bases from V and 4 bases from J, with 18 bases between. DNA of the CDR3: TGCAGTGCTCTATTAAGGGGACGGGAAAATCAGCCCCAGCATTTT. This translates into CSALLRGRENQPQHF.

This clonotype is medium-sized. CDR3 sequence: CSVGTDTQYF. The CDR3 DNA follows: TGCAGCGTGGGCACAGATACGCAGTATTTT. This rearrangement joins TRBV29-1 to TRBJ2-3; unclear D gene. Trimming removed 6 bases at V and 1 base at J, with 2 bases between. CDR3 length: 10 residues. Germline V gives CDR1 SQVTM, CDR2 ANQGSEA.

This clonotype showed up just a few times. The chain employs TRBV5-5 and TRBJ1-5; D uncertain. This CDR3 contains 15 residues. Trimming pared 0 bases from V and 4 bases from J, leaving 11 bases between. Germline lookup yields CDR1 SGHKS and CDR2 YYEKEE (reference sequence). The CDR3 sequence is CASSLGTSRNQPQHF. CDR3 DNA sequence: TGTGCCAGCAGCTTGGGTACAAGTAGGAATCAGCCCCAGCATTTT.

The chain's CDR3 is CASSEGQGITSNQPQHF. CDR3 nucleotides: TGTGCCAGCAGTGAAGGACAGGGGATCACTAGCAATCAGCCCCAGCATTTT. The chain carries TRBV6-1 and TRBJ1-5; 8 bases fit TRBD1. Germline CDR1 and CDR2: MNHNS and SASEGT. This CDR3 comprises 17 residues. V was clipped by 1 base and J by 0 bases; unmatched bases: 5.